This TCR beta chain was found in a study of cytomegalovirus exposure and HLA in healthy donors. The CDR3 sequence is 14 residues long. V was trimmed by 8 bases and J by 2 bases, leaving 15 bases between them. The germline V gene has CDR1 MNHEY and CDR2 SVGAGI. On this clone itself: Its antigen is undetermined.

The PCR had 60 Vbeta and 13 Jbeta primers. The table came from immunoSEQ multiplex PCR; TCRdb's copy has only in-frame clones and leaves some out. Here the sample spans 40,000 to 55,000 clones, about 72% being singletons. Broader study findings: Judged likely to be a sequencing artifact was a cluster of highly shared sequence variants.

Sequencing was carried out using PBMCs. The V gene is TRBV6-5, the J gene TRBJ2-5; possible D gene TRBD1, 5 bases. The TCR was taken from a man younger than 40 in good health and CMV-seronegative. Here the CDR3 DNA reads TGTGCCAGCTCACTCCGGACACCTCAAGAGACCCAGTACTTC. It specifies CASSLRTPQETQYF.